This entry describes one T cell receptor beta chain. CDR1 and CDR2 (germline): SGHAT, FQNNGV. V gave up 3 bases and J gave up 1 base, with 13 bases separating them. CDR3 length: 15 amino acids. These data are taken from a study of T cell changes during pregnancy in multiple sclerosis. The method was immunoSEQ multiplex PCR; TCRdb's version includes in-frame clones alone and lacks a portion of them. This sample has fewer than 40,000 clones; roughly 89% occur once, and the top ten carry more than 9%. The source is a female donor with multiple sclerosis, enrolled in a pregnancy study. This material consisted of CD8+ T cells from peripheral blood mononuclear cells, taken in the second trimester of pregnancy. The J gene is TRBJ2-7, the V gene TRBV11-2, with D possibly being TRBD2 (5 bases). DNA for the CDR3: TGTGCCAGCAGCTTTCGGAGCACGGGGTCCTACGAGCAGTACTTC. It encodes CASSFRSTGSYEQYF.